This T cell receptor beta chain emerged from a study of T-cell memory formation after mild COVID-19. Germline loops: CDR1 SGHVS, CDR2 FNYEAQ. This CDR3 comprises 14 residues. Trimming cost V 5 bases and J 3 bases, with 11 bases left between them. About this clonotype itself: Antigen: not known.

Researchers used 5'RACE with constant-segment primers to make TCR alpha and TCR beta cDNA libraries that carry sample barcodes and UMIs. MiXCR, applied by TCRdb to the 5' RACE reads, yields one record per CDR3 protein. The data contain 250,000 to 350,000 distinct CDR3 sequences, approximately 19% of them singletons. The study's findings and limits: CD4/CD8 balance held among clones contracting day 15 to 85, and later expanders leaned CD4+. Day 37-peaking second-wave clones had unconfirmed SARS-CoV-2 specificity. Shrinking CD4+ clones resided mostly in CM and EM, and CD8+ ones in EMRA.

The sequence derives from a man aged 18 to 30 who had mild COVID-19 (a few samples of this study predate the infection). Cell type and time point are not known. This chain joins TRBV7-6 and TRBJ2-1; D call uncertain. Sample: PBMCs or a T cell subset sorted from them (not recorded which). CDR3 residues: CASSATAGYNEQFF. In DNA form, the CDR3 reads TGTGCCAGCAGCGCTACAGCCGGCTACAATGAGCAGTTCTTC.